This T cell receptor beta chain was sequenced in a study of breast tumors, draining lymph nodes, adjacent tissues. General observations from the study: Tumor repertoires ranked between lymph nodes and nontumor tissue in diversity, with V and J gene preferences. Data fit most tumor T cells coming from lymph node, expanding in tumor. Data only fit, rather than demonstrated, lymph node origin of most tumor T cells. Luminal-like breast cancer showed significantly higher tumor–nontumor repertoire similarity than basal-like.

TCRdb used MiXCR to reprocess the multiplex PCR reads, holding one entry per CDR3 protein. This sample carries nearly 110,000 distinct CDR3 sequences, 30% of them seen once, and the ten largest clones take around 5.9%. Breast cancer patients provided tissue from their axillary draining lymph nodes. A word on this clonotype: Antigen unknown.

Germline-derived CDR1 and CDR2 are MNHNS and SASEGT. After removal of 5 bases from V and 8 bases from J, the junction contained 6 bases not matched to a gene. The CDR3 length is 13 residues. The chain uses TRBV6-1 and TRBJ1-2; 9 bases align to TRBD1. The specimen was axillary lymph node tissue. This sequence was found in a female donor with breast cancer. Some clones in this sample may be carry-over from other donors' samples. CDR3 region: CASSPGTGTGYTF. CDR3 nucleotide sequence: TGTGCCAGCAGTCCCGGGACAGGGACCGGCTACACCTTC.